The 28 T cell receptor beta chains given below trace back to one sample, sequenced in a study of blood T cell repertoires in COVID-19. Sequencing was performed with immunoSEQ multiplex PCR; in TCRdb, only in-frame clones are kept and a portion is missing. Of about 150,000 clones listed, around 80% are singletons. Sequencing was done on a sample of peripheral blood. These receptors all come from a man in his sixties with acute or convalescent COVID-19.

This clone was seen only once. This chain uses TRBV29-1 with TRBJ2-4; 9 bases line up with TRBD1. The CDR3 runs 14 residues. After removal of 3 bases from V and 4 bases from J, the junction contained 4 bases not matched to a gene. Germline-derived CDR1 and CDR2 are SQVTM and ANQGSEA. The CDR3 region has the DNA TGCAGCGTTGATCCCGGGACAGGGAAAAACATTCAGTACTTC. This encodes CSVDPGTGKNIQYF. Complete variable domain (other parts from reference TRBV29-1 and TRBJ2-4): SAVISQKPSRDICQRGTSLTIQCQVDSQVTMMFWYRQQPGQSLTLIATANQGSEATYESGFVIDKFPISRPNLTFSTLTVSNMSPEDSSIYLCSVDPGTGKNIQYFGAGTRLSVL.

As to this clone: One end of the junction is discordant with germline, which a read error may explain. The chain uses TRBV7-2 and TRBJ2-2; weak D call: TRBD1 (6 bases). Germline lookup yields CDR1 SGHTA and CDR2 FQGNSA. The CDR3 spans 14 residues. The CDR3 loop reads CASSLAQDGRGLFF. The CDR3 DNA follows: TGTGCCAGCAGCTTAGCGCAGGACGGCAGGGGCCTCTTCTTT.

This chain uses TRBV7-2 with TRBJ2-2; D not certain. Trimming removed 1 base at V and 5 bases at J, with 8 bases between. Germline CDR1 and CDR2: SGHTA and FQGNSA. The CDR3 loop spans 14 amino acids. CDR3 coding DNA: TGTGCCAGCAGCTTAGAAGGCGGTACCGGGGAGCTGTTTTTT. Protein product: CASSLEGGTGELFF.

The chain couples TRBV11-2 to TRBJ2-7; 8 bases map to TRBD1. Trimming at V came to 5 bases and at J to 4 bases, leaving 10 bases not matched to a gene. The CDR3 is 15 amino acids. The germline CDR1 and CDR2 sequences are SGHAT and FQNNGV. The CDR3 here is CASSQTPDRVYEQYF. DNA for the CDR3: TGTGCCAGCAGCCAGACGCCGGACAGGGTGTACGAGCAGTACTTC.

The gene calls are TRBV10-3 and TRBJ2-1, with a weak D call TRBD1 (6 bases). Germline CDR1 reads ENHRY; CDR2 reads SYGVKD. V lost 8 bases to trimming and J lost 8 bases, with 16 bases between them. The CDR3 is 13 amino acids. This chain's CDR3 is CAICFAQGDEQFF. The CDR3 DNA reads as TGTGCCATCTGTTTCGCACAGGGTGATGAGCAGTTCTTC.

The table lists this clone with a few counts. The rearrangement uses TRBV7-2 and TRBJ1-1, with unresolved D. CDR3 length: 16 amino acids. Germline CDR1 reads SGHTA; CDR2 reads FQGNSA. Between the trimmed V and J ends, which lost 2 bases and 1 base, there was a span of 14 bases. CDR3 bases: TGTGCCAGCAGCTTATATGGCGCAGGTGCGAACACTGAAGCTTTCTTT. This codes for CASSLYGAGANTEAFF.

The V call is TRBV6-2 or TRBV6-3, the J call TRBJ2-1, with D unresolved. Germline V gives CDR1 MNHEY, CDR2 SVGEGT. V was trimmed by 6 bases and J by 0 bases, leaving 12 bases between them. The CDR3 is 15 residues long. The DNA of the CDR3 is TGTGCCAGCAGCCGAGACTTAACCTCCTACAATGAGCAGTTCTTC. It specifies CASSRDLTSYNEQFF.

This rearrangement joins TRBV5-4 to TRBJ2-5; 8 bases fit TRBD2. Germline V gene data show CDR1 as SGHNT and CDR2 as YYREEE (reference sequence). The CDR3 is made up of 16 amino acids. CDR3 protein: CAFKSVQRGPKATQYF. The DNA for the CDR3 is TGTGCATTCAAGAGCGTCCAGCGGGGGCCGAAAGCGACCCAGTACTTC.

The chain uses TRBV7-2 and TRBJ1-2, with 7 bases aligning to TRBD1. V dropped 7 bases and J dropped 3; count of bases not matched to a gene: 5. Per the germline V gene, CDR1 is SGHTA and CDR2 is FQGNSA. CDR3 length equals 13 residues. Written as DNA, the CDR3 is TGTGCCAGCATCCTAGGGGGCGACTATGGCTACACCTTC. This gives the protein CASILGGDYGYTF.

The chain carries TRBV19 and TRBJ1-5, with D perhaps matching TRBD1 (6 bases). Trimming left V 5 bases short and J 5 bases short, with 19 bases between. The CDR3 is 16 amino acids. Germline CDR1 LNHDA, CDR2 SQIVND (reference sequence). The CDR3, as DNA: TGTGCCAGTAGTGTAAGCGGGAGGGGGGGGCATCAGCCCCAGCATTTT. Translating it yields CASSVSGRGGHQPQHF.

This rearrangement joins TRBV3-1 (or the pseudogene TRBV3-2) to TRBJ2-7; weak D call: TRBD1 (6 bases). Germline CDR1 LGHDT, CDR2 YNNKEL (reference sequence). The germline V and J ends were trimmed by 1 base and 6 bases, with 7 bases remaining between them. This CDR3 is 12 amino acids long. The CDR3 region is CASSQAGVEQYF. CDR3 bases: TGTGCCAGCAGCCAAGCAGGGGTCGAGCAGTACTTC.

The V gene is TRBV5-4, the J gene TRBJ2-5, with TRBD1 matching over 9 bases. V was clipped by 9 bases and J by 4 bases; unmatched bases: 4. CDR1 and CDR2 (germline): SGHNT, YYREEE (reference sequence). This CDR3 has 12 residues. This chain's CDR3 is CATRGQGETQYF. The CDR3 DNA sequence: TGTGCCACCCGGGGACAGGGAGAGACCCAGTACTTC.

V usage is TRBV6-5 and J usage is TRBJ1-1; TRBD1 matches at 7 bases. This CDR3 comprises 16 residues. The J segment lost 6 bases and the V segment lost 0 bases, leaving 10 bases of the junction unmatched. In germline, CDR1 is MNHEY, CDR2 SVGAGI. This chain's CDR3 is CASSYSRRGGAAEAFF. CDR3 sequence (DNA): TGTGCCAGCAGTTACTCGAGGAGAGGGGGCGCGGCTGAAGCTTTCTTT.

The V call is TRBV9, the J call TRBJ2-5, with 8 nucleotides matching TRBD2. This CDR3 has 15 amino acids. The trim removed 4 bases at V and 1 base at J, leaving 6 bases unmatched. Germline CDR1 and CDR2: SGDLS and YYNGEE. The chain's CDR3 is CASSPDSGVQETQYF. In DNA form, the CDR3 reads TGTGCCAGCAGCCCAGATAGCGGGGTCCAAGAGACCCAGTACTTC.

This clone was seen more than once but under ten times. The chain carries TRBV5-3 and TRBJ2-2; weak D call: TRBD2 (5 bases). TRBV5-3 is an ORF for which the function is uncertain. The V gene lost 9 bases and the J gene lost 8 bases, with 11 bases spanning the gap. The CDR3 is 11 amino acids. CDR3 sequence (DNA): TGTGCCACCCGGCGGGTTGGGGAGCTGTTTTTT. Amino acid sequence: CATRRVGELFF.

This chain uses TRBV3-1 (or the pseudogene TRBV3-2) with TRBJ2-3; 11 nucleotides agree with TRBD2. The CDR3 contains 15 residues. The V gene's germline CDR1 is LGHDT and CDR2 YNNKEL (reference sequence). With V trimmed by 6 bases and J by 5 bases, 7 bases remained unmatched. In DNA, the CDR3 is TGTGCCAGCAGTGTAGCGGGGGGGCCGGGAGATACGCAGTATTTT. Amino acids: CASSVAGGPGDTQYF.

The chain combines TRBV7-2 with TRBJ2-1; D possibly corresponds to TRBD2 (7 bases). This CDR3 region has 15 residues. V lost 5 bases to trimming and J lost 5 bases, with 16 bases between them. Germline CDR1 SGHTA, CDR2 FQGNSA. Here the CDR3 DNA reads TGTGCCAGCAGCACTAGCGTCGGGGGGCACAATGAGCAGTTCTTC. Its protein is CASSTSVGGHNEQFF.

The chain is built from TRBV18 and TRBJ1-1; tentative D call: TRBD1 (5 bases). The ends were cut back, 2 bases at V and 1 base at J, with 14 bases in the middle. Germline V gene data show CDR1 as KGHSH and CDR2 as LQKENI. This CDR3 comprises 16 residues. CDR3: CASSPTPTAPNTEAFF. CDR3 DNA: TGTGCCAGCTCACCAACCCCGACAGCCCCGAACACTGAAGCTTTCTTT.

The table lists this clone with a few counts. This chain joins TRBV30 and TRBJ2-7; tentative D call: TRBD2 (6 bases). V was shortened by 3 bases and J by 2 bases, with 11 bases between the two germline ends. The CDR3 has 13 residues. Germline CDR1 is GTSNPN and CDR2 is SVGIG (reference sequence). The CDR3 region is CAWSPGGAYEQYF. In DNA form, the CDR3 reads TGTGCCTGGAGCCCTGGAGGGGCCTACGAGCAGTACTTC.

This chain links TRBV28 with TRBJ1-6, with no clear D. V was cut by 3 bases and J by 10 bases, with 13 bases left in between. The CDR3 covers 14 residues. Per germline, CDR1 MDHEN and CDR2 SYDVKM. The CDR3 region is CASSFYDGGSPLHF. In DNA form, the CDR3 reads TGTGCCAGCAGTTTTTATGATGGCGGGTCACCCCTCCACTTT.

This sequence joins TRBV28 and TRBJ1-2, with a tentative D call TRBD1 (6 bases). This CDR3 region has 14 residues. Trimming shortened V by 7 bases and J by 8 bases, and 20 bases separated the two germline ends. Germline V CDR1 and CDR2: MDHEN, SYDVKM. The CDR3 region has the DNA TGTGCCAGCACCTATAGGGGACACCCAGGGGGCTACACCTTC. This encodes CASTYRGHPGGYTF.

The chain combines TRBV6-2 or TRBV6-3 with TRBJ2-5, with D possibly TRBD2 on 7 matching bases. This CDR3 spans 16 amino acids. The V and J ends lost 4 bases and 3 bases respectively, with 18 bases between them. CDR1 MNHEY and CDR2 SVGEGT come from the germline V gene. CDR3 bases: TGTGCCAGCAGTTCCTTGGGGGGGGCGGCGAAAGAGACCCAGTACTTC. Translating it yields CASSSLGGAAKETQYF.

V gene TRBV30 combines with J gene TRBJ1-3, with 7 bases fitting TRBD1. Germline V gene sequence: CDR1 GTSNPN, CDR2 SVGIG (reference sequence). There are 14 residues in the CDR3. V was clipped by 3 bases and J by 2 bases; unmatched bases: 4. The CDR3 reads CAWRTGRPGNTIYF. The CDR3 nucleotides read TGTGCCTGGAGGACAGGGAGGCCTGGAAACACCATATATTTT.

CDR3 in DNA: TGTGCCAGCAGTCGTGGAGCCGAGCAGTACTTC. This sequence encodes CASSRGAEQYF. The genes are TRBV12-3 or TRBV12-4 and TRBJ2-7; unclear D gene. Trimming took 5 bases from V and 6 from J, leaving 8 bases between them. The length of the CDR3 is 11 residues.

The chain has TRBV28 and TRBJ1-1; TRBD1 matches at 7 bases. Germline V gives CDR1 MDHEN, CDR2 SYDVKM. CDR3 length: 15 amino acids. With 5 bases clipped from V and 3 bases from J, the junction kept 9 bases outside the gene matches. CDR3 coding DNA: TGTGCCAGCAGTCCCTCAGGAGGGGGCTACACTGAAGCTTTCTTT. Translated, it gives CASSPSGGGYTEAFF.

The gene calls are TRBV5-4 and TRBJ2-3, with D possibly being TRBD2 (7 bases). Per the germline V gene, CDR1 is SGHNT and CDR2 is YYREEE (reference sequence). V lost 4 bases to trimming and J lost 2 bases, with 11 bases between them. The CDR3 sequence is 14 residues long. The CDR3 is CASSQGTITDTQYF. CDR3 nucleotides: TGTGCCAGCAGCCAGGGGACTATCACAGATACGCAGTATTTT.

The J gene is TRBJ2-7, the V gene TRBV28; 7 bases match TRBD1. Looked up from germline, CDR1 is MDHEN and CDR2 is SYDVKM. The CDR3 spans 12 residues. V shed 9 bases and J 6 bases; nucleotides not matched to a gene: 8. CDR3 loop: CASRATGSEQYF. In DNA form, the CDR3 reads TGTGCCAGTCGAGCGACAGGGAGCGAGCAGTACTTC.

This clone was counted a single time. This chain joins TRBV5-5 and TRBJ1-1; 8 bases match TRBD1. The V and J ends lost 5 bases and 1 base, in that order; junction bases with no gene match: 4. From germline, CDR1 is SGHKS and CDR2 YYEKEE (reference sequence). The CDR3 runs 14 residues. The CDR3 bases are TGTGCCAGCAGATTTGACAGGGGGAACACTGAAGCTTTCTTT. Protein product: CASRFDRGNTEAFF.